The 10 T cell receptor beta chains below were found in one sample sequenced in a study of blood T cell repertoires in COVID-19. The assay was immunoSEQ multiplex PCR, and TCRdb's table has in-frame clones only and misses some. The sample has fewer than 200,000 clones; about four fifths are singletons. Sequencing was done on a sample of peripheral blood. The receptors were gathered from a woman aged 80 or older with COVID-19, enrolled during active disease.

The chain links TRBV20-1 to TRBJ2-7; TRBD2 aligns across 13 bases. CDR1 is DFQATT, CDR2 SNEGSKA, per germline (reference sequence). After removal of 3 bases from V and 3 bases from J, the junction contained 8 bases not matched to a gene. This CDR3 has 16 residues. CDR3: CSASSLGLAGDYEQYF. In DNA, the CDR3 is TGCAGTGCTAGTAGTTTAGGACTAGCGGGAGACTACGAGCAGTACTTC.

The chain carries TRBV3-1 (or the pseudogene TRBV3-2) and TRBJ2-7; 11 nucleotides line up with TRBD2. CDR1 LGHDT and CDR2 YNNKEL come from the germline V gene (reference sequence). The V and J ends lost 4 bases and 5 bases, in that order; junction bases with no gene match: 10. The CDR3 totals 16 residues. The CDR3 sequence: CASSPRLAGSDDEQYF. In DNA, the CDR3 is TGTGCCAGCAGCCCCAGACTAGCGGGATCGGATGACGAGCAGTACTTC.

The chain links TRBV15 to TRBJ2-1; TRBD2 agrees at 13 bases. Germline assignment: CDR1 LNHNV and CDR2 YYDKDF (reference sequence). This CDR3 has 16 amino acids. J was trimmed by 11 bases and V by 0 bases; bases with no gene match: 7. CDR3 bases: TGTGCCACCAGCAGAGATCTCGTACTAGCGGGAGGGCAGCAGTTCTTC. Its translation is CATSRDLVLAGGQQFF.

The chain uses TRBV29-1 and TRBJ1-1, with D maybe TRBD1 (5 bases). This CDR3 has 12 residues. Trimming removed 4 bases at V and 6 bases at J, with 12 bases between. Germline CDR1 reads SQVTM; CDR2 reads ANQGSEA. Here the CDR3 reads CSVGAGIAEAFF. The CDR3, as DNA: TGCAGCGTTGGTGCAGGGATCGCTGAAGCTTTCTTT.

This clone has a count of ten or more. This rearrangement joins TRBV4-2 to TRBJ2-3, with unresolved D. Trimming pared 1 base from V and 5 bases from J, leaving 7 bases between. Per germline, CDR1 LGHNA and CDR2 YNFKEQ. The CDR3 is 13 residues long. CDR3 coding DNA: TGTGCCAGCAGCCAAGCGGTCATAGATACGCAGTATTTT. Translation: CASSQAVIDTQYF.

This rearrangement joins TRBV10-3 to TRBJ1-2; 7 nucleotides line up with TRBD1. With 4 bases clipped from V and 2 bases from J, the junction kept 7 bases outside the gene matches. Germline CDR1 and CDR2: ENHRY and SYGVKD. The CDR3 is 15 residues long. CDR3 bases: TGTGCCATCAGTGGGGCTGACAGGGACAACTATGGCTACACCTTC. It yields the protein CAISGADRDNYGYTF.

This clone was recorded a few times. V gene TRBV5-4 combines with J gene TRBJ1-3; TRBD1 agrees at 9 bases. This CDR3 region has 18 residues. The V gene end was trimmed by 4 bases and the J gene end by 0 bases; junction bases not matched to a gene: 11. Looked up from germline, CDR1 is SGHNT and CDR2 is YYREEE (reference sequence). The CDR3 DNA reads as TGTGCCAGCAGCACGTCCGGGACAGGGAGTCTCTCTGGAAACACCATATATTTT. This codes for CASSTSGTGSLSGNTIYF.

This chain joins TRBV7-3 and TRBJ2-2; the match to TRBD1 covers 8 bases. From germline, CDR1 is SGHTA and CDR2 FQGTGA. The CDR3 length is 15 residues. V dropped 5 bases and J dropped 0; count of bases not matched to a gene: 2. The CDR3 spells CASSRQGTNTGELFF. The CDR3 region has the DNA TGTGCCAGCAGCCGACAGGGGACGAACACCGGGGAGCTGTTTTTT.

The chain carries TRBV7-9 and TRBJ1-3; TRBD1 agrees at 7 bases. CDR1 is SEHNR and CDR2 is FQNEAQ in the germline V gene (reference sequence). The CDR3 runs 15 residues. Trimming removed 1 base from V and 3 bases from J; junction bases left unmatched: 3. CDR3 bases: TGTGCCAGCAGCTTAGTAGGGGGCGGTGGAAACACCATATATTTT. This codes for CASSLVGGGGNTIYF.

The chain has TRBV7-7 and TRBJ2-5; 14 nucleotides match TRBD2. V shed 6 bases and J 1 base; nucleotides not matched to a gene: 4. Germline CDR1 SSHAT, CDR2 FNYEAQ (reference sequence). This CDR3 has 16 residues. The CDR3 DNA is TGTGCCAGCAGTCGAGGACTAGCGGGGGGCCAAGAGACCCAGTACTTC. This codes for CASSRGLAGGQETQYF.